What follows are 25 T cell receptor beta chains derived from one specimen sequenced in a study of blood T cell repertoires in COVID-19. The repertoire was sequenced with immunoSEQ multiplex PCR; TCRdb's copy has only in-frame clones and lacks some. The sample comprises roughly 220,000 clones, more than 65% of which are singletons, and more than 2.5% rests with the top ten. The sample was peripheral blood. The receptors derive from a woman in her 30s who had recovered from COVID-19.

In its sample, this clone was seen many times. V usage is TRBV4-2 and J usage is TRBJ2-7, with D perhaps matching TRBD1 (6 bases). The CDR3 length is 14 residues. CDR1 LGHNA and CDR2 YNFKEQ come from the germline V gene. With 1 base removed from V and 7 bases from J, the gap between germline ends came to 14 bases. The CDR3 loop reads CASSQGVTGKEQYF. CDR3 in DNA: TGTGCCAGCAGCCAAGGGGTTACAGGGAAGGAGCAGTACTTC.

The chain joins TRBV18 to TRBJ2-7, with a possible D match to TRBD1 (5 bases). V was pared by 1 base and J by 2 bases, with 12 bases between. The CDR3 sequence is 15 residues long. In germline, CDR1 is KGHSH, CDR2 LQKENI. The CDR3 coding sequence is TGTGCCAGCTCACCACAATTCGACAGTACCTACGAGCAGTACTTC. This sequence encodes CASSPQFDSTYEQYF.

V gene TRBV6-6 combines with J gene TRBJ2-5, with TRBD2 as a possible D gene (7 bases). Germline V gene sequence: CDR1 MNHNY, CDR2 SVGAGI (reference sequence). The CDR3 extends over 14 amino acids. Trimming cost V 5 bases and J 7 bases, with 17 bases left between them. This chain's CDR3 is CASSHGGGGGTQYF. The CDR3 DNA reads TGTGCCAGCAGTCATGGCGGGGGCGGTGGGACCCAGTACTTC.

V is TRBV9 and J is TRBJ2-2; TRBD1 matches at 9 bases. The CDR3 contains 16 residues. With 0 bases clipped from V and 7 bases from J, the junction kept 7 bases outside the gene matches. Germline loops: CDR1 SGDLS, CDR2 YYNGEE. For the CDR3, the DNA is TGTGCCAGCAGCGTAGGAGGGACAGGGTGGCACGGGGAGCTGTTTTTT. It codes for CASSVGGTGWHGELFF.

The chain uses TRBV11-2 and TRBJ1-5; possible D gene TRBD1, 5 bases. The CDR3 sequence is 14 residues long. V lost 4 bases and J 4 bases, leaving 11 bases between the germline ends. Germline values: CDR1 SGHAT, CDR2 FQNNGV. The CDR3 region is CASSSLQENQPQHF. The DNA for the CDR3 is TGTGCCAGCAGCTCTTTACAGGAAAATCAGCCCCAGCATTTT.

In DNA form, the CDR3 reads TGTGCCAGTAGTACAGGGATCTCTGGGGCCAACGTCCTGACTTTC. It specifies CASSTGISGANVLTF. This chain connects TRBV19 to TRBJ2-6; D may be TRBD1 (5 bases). The CDR3 is made up of 15 amino acids. CDR1 LNHDA and CDR2 SQIVND come from the germline V gene (reference sequence). V dropped 4 bases and J dropped 0 bases, with 7 bases sitting between them. Full variable domain (remainder filled in from reference TRBV19 and TRBJ2-6): DGGITQSPKYLFRKEGQNVTLSCEQNLNHDAMYWYRQDPGQGLRLIYYSQIVNDFQKGDIAEGYSVSREKKESFPLTVTSAQKNPTAFYLCASSTGISGANVLTFGAGSRLTVL.

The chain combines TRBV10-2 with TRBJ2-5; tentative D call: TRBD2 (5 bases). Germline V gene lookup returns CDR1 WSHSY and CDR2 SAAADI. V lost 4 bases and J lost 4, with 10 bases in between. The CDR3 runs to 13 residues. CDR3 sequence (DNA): TGCGCCAGCAGTGGTCGGGGAAGAGAGACCCAGTACTTC. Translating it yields CASSGRGRETQYF.

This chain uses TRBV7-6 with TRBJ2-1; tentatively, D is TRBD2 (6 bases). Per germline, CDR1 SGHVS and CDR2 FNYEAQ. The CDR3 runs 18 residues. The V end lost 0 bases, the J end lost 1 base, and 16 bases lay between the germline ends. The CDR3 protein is CASSLARGLTISYNEQFF. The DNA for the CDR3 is TGTGCCAGCAGCTTAGCGCGAGGACTAACTATTTCCTACAATGAGCAGTTCTTC. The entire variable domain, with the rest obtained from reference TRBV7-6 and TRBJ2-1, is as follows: GAGVSQSPRYKVTKRGQDVALRCDPISGHVSLYWYRQALGQGPEFLTYFNYEAQQDKSGLPNDRFSAERPEGSISTLTIQRTEQRDSAMYRCASSLARGLTISYNEQFFGPGTRLTVL.

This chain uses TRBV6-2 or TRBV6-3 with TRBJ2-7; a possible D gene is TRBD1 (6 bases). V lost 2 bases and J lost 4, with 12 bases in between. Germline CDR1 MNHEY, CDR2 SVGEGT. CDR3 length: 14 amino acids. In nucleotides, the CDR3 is TGTGCCAGCAGTTACAACAGGGTATGGTACGAGCAGTACTTC. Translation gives CASSYNRVWYEQYF.

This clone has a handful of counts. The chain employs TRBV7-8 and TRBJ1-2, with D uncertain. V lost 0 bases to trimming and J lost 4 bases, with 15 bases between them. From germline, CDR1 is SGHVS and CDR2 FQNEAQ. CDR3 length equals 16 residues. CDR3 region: CASSLAGEVGGYGYTF. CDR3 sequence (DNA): TGTGCCAGCAGCTTAGCGGGTGAGGTTGGCGGCTATGGCTACACCTTC.

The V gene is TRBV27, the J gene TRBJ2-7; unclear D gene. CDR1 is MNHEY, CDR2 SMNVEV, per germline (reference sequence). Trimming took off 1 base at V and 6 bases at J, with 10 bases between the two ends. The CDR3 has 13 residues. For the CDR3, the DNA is TGTGCCAGCAGTTTATTCCCAAACTCCGAGCAGTACTTC. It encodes CASSLFPNSEQYF.

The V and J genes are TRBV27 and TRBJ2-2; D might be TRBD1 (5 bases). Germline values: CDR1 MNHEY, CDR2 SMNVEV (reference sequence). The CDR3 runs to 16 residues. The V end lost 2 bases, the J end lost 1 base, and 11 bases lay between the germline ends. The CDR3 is CASSLTGDRNTGELFF. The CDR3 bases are TGTGCCAGCAGTTTAACAGGAGACCGGAACACCGGGGAGCTGTTTTTT.

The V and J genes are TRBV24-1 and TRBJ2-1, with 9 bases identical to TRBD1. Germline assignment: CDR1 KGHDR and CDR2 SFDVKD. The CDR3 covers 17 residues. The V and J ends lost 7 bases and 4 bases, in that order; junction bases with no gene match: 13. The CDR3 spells CATSPKQGAGTYNEQFF. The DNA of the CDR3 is TGTGCCACCAGCCCGAAACAGGGGGCGGGAACGTACAATGAGCAGTTCTTC.

As DNA, the CDR3 is TGTGCCAGCAGTACCCGGACAGGAACCATTTCAACTAATGAAAAACTGTTTTTT. Translating it yields CASSTRTGTISTNEKLFF. V is TRBV28 and J is TRBJ1-4, with 7 bases matching TRBD1. The trim removed 5 bases at V and 0 bases at J, leaving 12 bases unmatched. The CDR3 is 18 residues long. The germline V gene has CDR1 MDHEN and CDR2 SYDVKM.

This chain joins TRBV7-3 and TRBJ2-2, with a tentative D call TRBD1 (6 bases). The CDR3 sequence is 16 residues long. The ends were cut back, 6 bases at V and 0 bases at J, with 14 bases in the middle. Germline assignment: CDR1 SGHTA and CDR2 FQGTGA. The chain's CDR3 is CASRLRGQTNTGELFF. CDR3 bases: TGTGCCAGCAGACTAAGGGGACAAACGAACACCGGGGAGCTGTTTTTT.

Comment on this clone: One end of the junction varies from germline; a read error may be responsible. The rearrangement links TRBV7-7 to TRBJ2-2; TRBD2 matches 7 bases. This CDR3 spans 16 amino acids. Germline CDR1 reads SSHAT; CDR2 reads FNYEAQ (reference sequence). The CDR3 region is CASSLAGGGNTGELFF. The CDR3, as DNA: TGTGCTAGCAGCTTGGCTGGGGGGGGAAACACCGGGGAGCTGTTTTTT.

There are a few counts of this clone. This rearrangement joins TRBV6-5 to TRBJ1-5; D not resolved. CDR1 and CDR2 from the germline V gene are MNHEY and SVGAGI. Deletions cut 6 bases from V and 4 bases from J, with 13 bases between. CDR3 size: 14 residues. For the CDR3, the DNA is TGTGCCAGCAGATCCGGGTCCACTAATCAGCCCCAGCATTTT. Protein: CASRSGSTNQPQHF.

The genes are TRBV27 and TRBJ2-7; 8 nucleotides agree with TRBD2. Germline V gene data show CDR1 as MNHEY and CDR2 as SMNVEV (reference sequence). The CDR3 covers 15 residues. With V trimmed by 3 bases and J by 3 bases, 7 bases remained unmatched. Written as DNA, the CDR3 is TGTGCCAGCAGTTTCGGGGGGGAGGGCTACTACGAGCAGTACTTC. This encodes CASSFGGEGYYEQYF.

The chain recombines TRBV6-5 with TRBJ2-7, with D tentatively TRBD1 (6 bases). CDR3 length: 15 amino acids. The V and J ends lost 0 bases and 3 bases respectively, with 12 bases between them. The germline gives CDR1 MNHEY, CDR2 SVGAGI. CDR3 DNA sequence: TGTGCCAGCAGTTACTCGGAACTAGGGGGCTACGAGCAGTACTTC. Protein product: CASSYSELGGYEQYF.

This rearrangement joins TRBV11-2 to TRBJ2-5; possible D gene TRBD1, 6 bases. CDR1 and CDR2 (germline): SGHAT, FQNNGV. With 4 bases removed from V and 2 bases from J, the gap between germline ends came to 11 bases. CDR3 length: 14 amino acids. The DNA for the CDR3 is TGTGCCAGCAGCTCCCTGGACAGACAAGAGACCCAGTACTTC. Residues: CASSSLDRQETQYF. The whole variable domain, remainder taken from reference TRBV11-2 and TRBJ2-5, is EAGVAQSPRYKIIEKRQSVAFWCNPISGHATLYWYQQILGQGPKLLIQFQNNGVVDDSQLPKDRFSAERLKGVDSTLKIQPAKLEDSAVYLCASSSLDRQETQYFGPGTRLLVL.

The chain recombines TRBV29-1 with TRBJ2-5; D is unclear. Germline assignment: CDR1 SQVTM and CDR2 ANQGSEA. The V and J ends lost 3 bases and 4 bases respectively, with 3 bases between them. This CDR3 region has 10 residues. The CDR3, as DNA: TGCAGCGTTGACGGAGAGACCCAGTACTTC. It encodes CSVDGETQYF.

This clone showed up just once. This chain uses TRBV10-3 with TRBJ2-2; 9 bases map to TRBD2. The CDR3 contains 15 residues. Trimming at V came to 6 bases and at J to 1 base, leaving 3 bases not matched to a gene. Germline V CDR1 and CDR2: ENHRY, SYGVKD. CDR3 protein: CAISPSGMNTGELFF. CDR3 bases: TGTGCCATCAGCCCTAGCGGGATGAACACCGGGGAGCTGTTTTTT.

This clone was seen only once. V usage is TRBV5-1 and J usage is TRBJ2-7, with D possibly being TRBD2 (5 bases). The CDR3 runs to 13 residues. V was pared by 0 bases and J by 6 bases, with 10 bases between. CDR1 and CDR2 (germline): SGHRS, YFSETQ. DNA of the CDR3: TGCGCCAGCAGCTTGGATCGGGGTCGCGAGCAGTACTTC. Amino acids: CASSLDRGREQYF.

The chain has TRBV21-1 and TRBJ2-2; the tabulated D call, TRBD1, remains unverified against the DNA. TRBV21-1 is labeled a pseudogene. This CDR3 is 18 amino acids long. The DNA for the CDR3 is TGTGCCAGCAGCCTTCCACCCAGGGTCTTACAAGACACCGGGGAGCTGTTTTTT. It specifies CASSLPPRVLQDTGELFF.

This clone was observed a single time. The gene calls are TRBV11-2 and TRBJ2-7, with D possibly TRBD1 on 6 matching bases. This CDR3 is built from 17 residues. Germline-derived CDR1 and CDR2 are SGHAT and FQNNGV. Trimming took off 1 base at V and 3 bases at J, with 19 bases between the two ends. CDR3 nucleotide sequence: TGTGCCAGCAGCTTAGCTTTGGGGACAAGGGCACGCTACGAGCAGTACTTC. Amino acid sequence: CASSLALGTRARYEQYF.